This TCR beta chain was found in a study of OX40 agonist ivuxolimab in advanced cancers. Study-wide findings and caveats: CD8+ T cells averaged more expanded clones than CD4+.

To note about this clone: What it binds is unknown.

This CDR3 has 14 residues. CDR1 MNHNY and CDR2 SVGAGI come from the germline V gene (reference sequence). Trimming took 6 bases from V and 7 from J; bases not matched to a gene: 9. The method was immunoSEQ multiplex PCR; TCRdb's version includes in-frame clones alone and lacks a portion of them. The table includes 95,000 to 100,000 clones, about 79% detected once. The gene calls are TRBV6-6 and TRBJ1-2; 9 bases match TRBD1. The sequences come from CD4+ or CD8+ T cells sorted from blood, collected in a trial of the OX40 agonist ivuxolimab. This TCR was sampled from an adult with an advanced solid tumor such as melanoma, head and neck, liver or kidney cancer. This chain's CDR3 is CASSTGTGISGYTF. CDR3 sequence (DNA): TGTGCCAGCAGCACCGGGACAGGGATCAGTGGCTACACCTTC.